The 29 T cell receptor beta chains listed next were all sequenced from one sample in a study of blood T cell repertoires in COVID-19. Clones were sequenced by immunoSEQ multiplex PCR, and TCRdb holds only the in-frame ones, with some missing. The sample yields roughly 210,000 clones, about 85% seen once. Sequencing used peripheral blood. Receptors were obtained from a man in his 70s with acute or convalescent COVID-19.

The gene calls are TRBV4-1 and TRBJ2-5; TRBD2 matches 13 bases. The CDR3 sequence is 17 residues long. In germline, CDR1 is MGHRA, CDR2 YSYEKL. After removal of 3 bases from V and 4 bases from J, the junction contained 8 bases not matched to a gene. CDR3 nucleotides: TGCGCCAGCAGCCAGCCGGACCGACTAGCGGGAGGAGAGACCCAGTACTTC. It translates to CASSQPDRLAGGETQYF.

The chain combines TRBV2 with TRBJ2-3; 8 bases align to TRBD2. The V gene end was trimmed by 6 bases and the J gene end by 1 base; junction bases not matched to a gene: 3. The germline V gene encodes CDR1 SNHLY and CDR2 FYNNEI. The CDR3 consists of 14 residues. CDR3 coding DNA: TGTGCCAGCAGCCCGCGGGAGGGCACAGATACGCAGTATTTT. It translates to CASSPREGTDTQYF. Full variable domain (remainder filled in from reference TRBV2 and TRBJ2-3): EPEVTQTPSHQVTQMGQEVILRCVPISNHLYFYWYRQILGQKVEFLVSFYNNEISEKSEIFDDQFSVERPDGSNFTLKIRSTKLEDSAMYFCASSPREGTDTQYFGPGTRLTVL.

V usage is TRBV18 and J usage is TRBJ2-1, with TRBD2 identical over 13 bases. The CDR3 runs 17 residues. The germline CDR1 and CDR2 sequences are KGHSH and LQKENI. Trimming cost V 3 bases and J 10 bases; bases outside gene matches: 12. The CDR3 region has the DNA TGTGCCAGCTCACCCCCGGGGACTAGCGGGGCTAGCTACGAGCAGTTCTTC. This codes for CASSPPGTSGASYEQFF. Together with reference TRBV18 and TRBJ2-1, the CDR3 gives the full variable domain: NAGVMQNPRHLVRRRGQEARLRCSPMKGHSHVYWYRQLPEEGLKFMVYLQKENIIDESGMPKERFSAEFPKEGPSILRIQQVVRGDSAAYFCASSPPGTSGASYEQFFGPGTRLTVL.

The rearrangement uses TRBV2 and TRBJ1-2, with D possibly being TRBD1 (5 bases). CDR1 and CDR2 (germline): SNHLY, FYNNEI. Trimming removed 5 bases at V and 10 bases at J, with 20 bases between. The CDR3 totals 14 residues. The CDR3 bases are TGTGCCAGCAGTCGTACCGGGAGACAGCCCTCCTACACCTTC. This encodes CASSRTGRQPSYTF.

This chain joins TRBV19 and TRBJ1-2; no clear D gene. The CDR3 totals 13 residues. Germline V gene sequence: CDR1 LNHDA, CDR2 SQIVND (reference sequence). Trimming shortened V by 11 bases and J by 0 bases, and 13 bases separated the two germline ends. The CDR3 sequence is CAGRGNANYGYTF. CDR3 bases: TGTGCCGGGCGGGGAAATGCTAACTATGGCTACACCTTC. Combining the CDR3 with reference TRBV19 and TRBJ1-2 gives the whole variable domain DGGITQSPKYLFRKEGQNVTLSCEQNLNHDAMYWYRQDPGQGLRLIYYSQIVNDFQKGDIAEGYSVSREKKESFPLTVTSAQKNPTAFYLCAGRGNANYGYTFGSGTRLTVV.

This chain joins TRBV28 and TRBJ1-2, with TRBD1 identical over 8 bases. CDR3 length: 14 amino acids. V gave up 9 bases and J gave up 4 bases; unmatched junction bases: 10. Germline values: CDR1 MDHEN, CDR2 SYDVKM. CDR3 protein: CASGEQGAIYGYTF. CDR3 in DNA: TGTGCCAGTGGTGAGCAGGGGGCAATCTATGGCTACACCTTC.

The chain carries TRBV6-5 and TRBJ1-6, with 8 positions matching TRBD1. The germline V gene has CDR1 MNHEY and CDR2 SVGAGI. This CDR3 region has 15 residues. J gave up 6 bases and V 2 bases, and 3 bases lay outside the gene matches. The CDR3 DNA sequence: TGTGCCAGCAGTTACGGGACAGGTGTTAATTCACCCCTCCACTTT. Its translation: CASSYGTGVNSPLHF.

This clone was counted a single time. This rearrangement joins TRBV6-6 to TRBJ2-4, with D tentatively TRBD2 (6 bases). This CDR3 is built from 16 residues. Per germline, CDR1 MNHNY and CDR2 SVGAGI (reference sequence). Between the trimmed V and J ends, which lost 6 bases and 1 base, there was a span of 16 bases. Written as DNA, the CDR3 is TGTGCCAGCAGCCTGTATGGACGGGGGGCCAAAAACATTCAGTACTTC. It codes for CASSLYGRGAKNIQYF.

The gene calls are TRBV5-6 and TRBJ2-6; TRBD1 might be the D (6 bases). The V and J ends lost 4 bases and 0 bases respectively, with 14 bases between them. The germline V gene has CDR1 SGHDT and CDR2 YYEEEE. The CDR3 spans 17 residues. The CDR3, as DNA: TGTGCCAGCAGCGCTCGGACAGCTCTCTCTGGGGCCAACGTCCTGACTTTC. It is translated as CASSARTALSGANVLTF.

This chain's CDR3 is CSASSGDTEAFF. DNA of the CDR3: TGCAGCGCCTCGTCAGGGGACACTGAAGCTTTCTTT. The chain carries TRBV29-1 and TRBJ1-1, with a tentative D call TRBD1 (6 bases). The germline CDR1 and CDR2 sequences are SQVTM and ANQGSEA. CDR3 length equals 12 residues. The V end lost 7 bases, the J end lost 3 bases, and 12 bases lay between the germline ends.

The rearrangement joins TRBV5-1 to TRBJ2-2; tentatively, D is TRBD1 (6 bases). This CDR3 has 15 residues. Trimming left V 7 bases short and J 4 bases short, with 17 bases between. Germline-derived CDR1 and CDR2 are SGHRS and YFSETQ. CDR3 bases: TGCGCCAGCGAGGGGACGGGACACAGCACCGGGGAGCTGTTTTTT. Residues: CASEGTGHSTGELFF.

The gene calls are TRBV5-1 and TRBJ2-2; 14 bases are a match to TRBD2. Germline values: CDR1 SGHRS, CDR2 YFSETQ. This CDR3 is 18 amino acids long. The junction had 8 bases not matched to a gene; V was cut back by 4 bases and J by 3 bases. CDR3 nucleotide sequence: TGCGCCAGCAGCCCTGGGACTAGCGGGAGAGGGTACACCGGGGAGCTGTTTTTT. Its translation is CASSPGTSGRGYTGELFF.

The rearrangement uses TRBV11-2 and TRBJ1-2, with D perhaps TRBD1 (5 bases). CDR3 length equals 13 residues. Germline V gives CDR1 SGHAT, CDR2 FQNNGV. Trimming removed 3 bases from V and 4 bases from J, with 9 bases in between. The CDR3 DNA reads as TGTGCCAGCAGCTTGGTGGGGGGCTATGGCTACACCTTC. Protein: CASSLVGGYGYTF.

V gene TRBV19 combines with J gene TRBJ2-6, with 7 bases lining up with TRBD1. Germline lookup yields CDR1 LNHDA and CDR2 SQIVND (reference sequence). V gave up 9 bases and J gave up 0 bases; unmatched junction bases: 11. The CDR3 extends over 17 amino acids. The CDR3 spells CASYLTGDRSGANVLTF. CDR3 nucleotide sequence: TGTGCCAGCTATTTAACAGGGGACCGCTCTGGGGCCAACGTCCTGACTTTC. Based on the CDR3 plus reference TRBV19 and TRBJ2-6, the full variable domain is DGGITQSPKYLFRKEGQNVTLSCEQNLNHDAMYWYRQDPGQGLRLIYYSQIVNDFQKGDIAEGYSVSREKKESFPLTVTSAQKNPTAFYLCASYLTGDRSGANVLTFGAGSRLTVL.

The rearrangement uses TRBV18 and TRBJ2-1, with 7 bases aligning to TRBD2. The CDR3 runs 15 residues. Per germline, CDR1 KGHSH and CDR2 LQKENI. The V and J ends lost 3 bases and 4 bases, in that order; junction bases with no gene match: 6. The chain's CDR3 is CASSPGGIAYNEQFF. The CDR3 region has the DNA TGTGCCAGCTCACCGGGGGGGATAGCATACAATGAGCAGTTCTTC.

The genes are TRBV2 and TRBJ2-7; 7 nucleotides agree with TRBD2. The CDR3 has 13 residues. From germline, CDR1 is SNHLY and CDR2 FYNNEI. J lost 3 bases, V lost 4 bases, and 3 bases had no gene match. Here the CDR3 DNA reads TGTGCCAGCAGTGTGGGACTATTCTACGAGCAGTACTTC. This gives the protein CASSVGLFYEQYF.

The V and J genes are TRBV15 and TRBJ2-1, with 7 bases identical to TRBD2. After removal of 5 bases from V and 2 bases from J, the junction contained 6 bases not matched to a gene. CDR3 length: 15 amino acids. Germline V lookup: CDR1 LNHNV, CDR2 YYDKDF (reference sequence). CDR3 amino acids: CATSPGTTAYNEQFF. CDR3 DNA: TGTGCCACCAGCCCCGGGACTACCGCCTACAATGAGCAGTTCTTC. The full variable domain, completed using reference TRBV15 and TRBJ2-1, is DAMVIQNPRYQVTQFGKPVTLSCSQTLNHNVMYWYQQKSSQAPKLLFHYYDKDFNNEADTPDNFQSRRPNTSFCFLDIRSPGLGDTAMYLCATSPGTTAYNEQFFGPGTRLTVL.

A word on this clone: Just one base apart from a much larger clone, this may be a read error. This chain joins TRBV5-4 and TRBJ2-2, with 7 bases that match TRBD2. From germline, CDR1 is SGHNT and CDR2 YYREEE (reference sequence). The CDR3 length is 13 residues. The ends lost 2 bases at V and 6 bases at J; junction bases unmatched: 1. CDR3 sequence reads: CASSFTSAGELFF. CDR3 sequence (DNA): TGTGCCAGCAGCTTTACTAGCGCCGGGGAGCTGTTTTTT.

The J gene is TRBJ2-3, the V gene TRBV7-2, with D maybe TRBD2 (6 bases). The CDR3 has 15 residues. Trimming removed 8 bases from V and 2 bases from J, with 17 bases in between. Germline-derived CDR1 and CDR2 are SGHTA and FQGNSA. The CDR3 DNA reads TGTGCCAGCTTGGAAAGCGGAGGGTTCACAGATACGCAGTATTTT. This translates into CASLESGGFTDTQYF. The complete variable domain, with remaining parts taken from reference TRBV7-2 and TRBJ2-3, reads GAGVSQSPSNKVTEKGKDVELRCDPISGHTALYWYRQSLGQGLEFLIYFQGNSAPDKSGLPSDRFSAERTGGSVSTLTIQRTQQEDSAVYLCASLESGGFTDTQYFGPGTRLTVL.

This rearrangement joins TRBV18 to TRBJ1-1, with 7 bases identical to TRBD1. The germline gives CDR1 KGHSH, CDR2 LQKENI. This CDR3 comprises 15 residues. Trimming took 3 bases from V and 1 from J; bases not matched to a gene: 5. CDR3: CASSPNRGPNTEAFF. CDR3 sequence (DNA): TGTGCCAGCTCACCTAACAGGGGCCCGAACACTGAAGCTTTCTTT. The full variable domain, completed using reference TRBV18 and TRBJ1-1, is NAGVMQNPRHLVRRRGQEARLRCSPMKGHSHVYWYRQLPEEGLKFMVYLQKENIIDESGMPKERFSAEFPKEGPSILRIQQVVRGDSAAYFCASSPNRGPNTEAFFGQGTRLTVV.

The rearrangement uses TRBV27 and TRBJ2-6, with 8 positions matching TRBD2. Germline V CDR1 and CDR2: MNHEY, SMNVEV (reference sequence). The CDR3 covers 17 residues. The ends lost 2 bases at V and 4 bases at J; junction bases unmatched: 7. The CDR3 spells CASSLAGGPGGANVLTF. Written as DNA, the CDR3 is TGTGCCAGCAGTTTAGCGGGAGGACCAGGCGGGGCCAACGTCCTGACTTTC.

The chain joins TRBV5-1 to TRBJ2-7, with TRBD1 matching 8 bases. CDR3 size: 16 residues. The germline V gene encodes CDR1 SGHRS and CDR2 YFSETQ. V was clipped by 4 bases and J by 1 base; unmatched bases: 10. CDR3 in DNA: TGCGCCAGCAGCATTCGCCCACAGGGGGTATCCTACGAGCAGTACTTC. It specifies CASSIRPQGVSYEQYF.

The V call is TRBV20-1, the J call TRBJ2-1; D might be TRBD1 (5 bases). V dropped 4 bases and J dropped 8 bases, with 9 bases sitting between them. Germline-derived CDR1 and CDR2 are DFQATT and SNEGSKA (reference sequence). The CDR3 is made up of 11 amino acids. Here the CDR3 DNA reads TGCAGTGCTACCAGGGAATATGAGCAGTTCTTC. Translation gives CSATREYEQFF.

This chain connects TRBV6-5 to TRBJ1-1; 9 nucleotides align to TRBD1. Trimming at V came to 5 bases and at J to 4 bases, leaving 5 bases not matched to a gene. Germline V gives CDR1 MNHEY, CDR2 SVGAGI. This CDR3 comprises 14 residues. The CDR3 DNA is TGTGCCAGCAGTCCAACAGGGGGCGGCACTGAAGCTTTCTTT. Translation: CASSPTGGGTEAFF.

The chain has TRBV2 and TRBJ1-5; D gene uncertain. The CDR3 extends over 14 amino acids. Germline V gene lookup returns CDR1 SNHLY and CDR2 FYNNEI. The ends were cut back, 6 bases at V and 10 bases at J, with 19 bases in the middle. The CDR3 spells CASRRTGLTEPQHF. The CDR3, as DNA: TGTGCCAGCAGACGGACGGGATTAACAGAACCCCAGCATTTT.

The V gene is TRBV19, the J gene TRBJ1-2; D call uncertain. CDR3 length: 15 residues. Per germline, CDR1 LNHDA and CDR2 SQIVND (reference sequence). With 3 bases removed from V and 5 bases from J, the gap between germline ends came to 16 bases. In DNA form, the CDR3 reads TGTGCCAGTAGTATTAGCGGTTCGCTAAATTATGGCTACACCTTC. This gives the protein CASSISGSLNYGYTF. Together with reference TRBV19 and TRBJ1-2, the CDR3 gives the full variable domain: DGGITQSPKYLFRKEGQNVTLSCEQNLNHDAMYWYRQDPGQGLRLIYYSQIVNDFQKGDIAEGYSVSREKKESFPLTVTSAQKNPTAFYLCASSISGSLNYGYTFGSGTRLTVV.

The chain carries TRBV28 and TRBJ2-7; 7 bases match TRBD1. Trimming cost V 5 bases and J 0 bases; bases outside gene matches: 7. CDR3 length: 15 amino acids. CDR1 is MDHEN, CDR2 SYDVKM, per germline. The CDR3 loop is CASSTDRADSYEQYF. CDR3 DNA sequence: TGTGCCAGCAGTACCGACAGGGCCGACTCCTACGAGCAGTACTTC.

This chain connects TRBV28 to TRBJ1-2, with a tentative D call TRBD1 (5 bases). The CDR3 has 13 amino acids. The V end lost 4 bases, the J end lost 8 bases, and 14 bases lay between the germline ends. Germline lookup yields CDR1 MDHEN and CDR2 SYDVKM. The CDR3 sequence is CASSSGSPGGYTF. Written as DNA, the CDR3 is TGTGCCAGCAGTTCAGGGTCCCCTGGGGGCTACACCTTC.

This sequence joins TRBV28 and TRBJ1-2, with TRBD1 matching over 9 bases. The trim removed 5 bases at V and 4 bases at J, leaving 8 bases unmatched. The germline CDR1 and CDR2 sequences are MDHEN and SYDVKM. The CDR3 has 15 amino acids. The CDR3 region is CASSLGQGKVYGYTF. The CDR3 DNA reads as TGTGCCAGCAGTCTAGGACAGGGGAAAGTCTATGGCTACACCTTC.